The rows below give T cell receptor beta chains drawn from one sample of a study of cytomegalovirus exposure and HLA in healthy donors. Sequencing was performed with immunoSEQ multiplex PCR; in TCRdb, only in-frame clones are kept and a portion is missing. The table lists tens of thousands of clones, approximately 95% of them singletons, with about 1% in the top ten. Sequencing used PBMCs. These receptors all come from a woman aged 25-40 years in good health and CMV-seropositive. CDR3s include the opening cysteine and the closing phenylalanine or tryptophan.

v_call cdr3_aa
TRBV27 CASRSGGGPYYGYTF
TRBV5-1 CASSPVLAGPSGANVLTF
TRBV7-6 CASSSFQGSGRGSYNEQFF
TRBV7-2 CASSPGGSDTQYF
TRBV10-3 CAIKPSFGTQPDTQYF
TRBV15 CATGTGGRGEQFF
TRBV7-2 CASSPHSGAQYF
TRBV2 CASDLGLAGSTDTQYF
TRBV6-1 CASSDSRGFDEKLFF
TRBV7-2 CASSLRSGTQGARYEQYF
TRBV7-2 CASSETSVFANTGELFF
TRBV7-2 CASSLGALRSNYGYTF
TRBV10-1 CASRLTSGILNLYEQYF
TRBV27 CASSLIGDSNQPQHF
TRBV7-2 CASSLGQGARETQYF
TRBV2 CASSTGNTEAFF
TRBV10-2 CASSEVKRSYNEQFF
TRBV19 CASSIGGGRNNEQFF
TRBV5-4 CASSLGLARNGETQYF
TRBV27 CASSLWGGRLVPYEQYF
TRBV7-2 CASSPSGTYEQYF
TRBV7-3 CASIPGFFLEQYF